The table lists the clone carrying this T cell receptor (beta chain) with many counts. This specimen belongs to a study of T-cell reconstitution after alpha-beta-depleted transplantation in children. Unique molecular identifiers were used in preparing the TCRbeta library. TCRdb ran MiXCR on the PCR reads and lists one entry per CDR3 protein. The sample consists of approximately 400,000 distinct CDR3 sequences, roughly a tenth of them appearing once. CDR1 and CDR2 from the germline V gene are DFQATT and SNEGSKA (reference sequence). The CDR3 has 12 residues. Trimming pared 2 bases from V and 1 base from J, leaving 5 bases between.

The receptor's source is a human donor who donated a stem cell graft to a child with acute myeloid leukemia. Material: PBMCs from the stem cell graft donor, obtained from the stem cell graft. This rearrangement joins TRBV20-1 to TRBJ1-1, with no clear D. CDR3 DNA: TGCAGTGCTAGACCTGAGAACACTGAAGCTTTCTTT. Residues: CSARPENTEAFF.